This is a list of T cell receptor beta chains from one sample in a study of T-cell reconstitution after alpha-beta-depleted transplantation in children. Each CDR3 protein gets one entry after TCRdb re-called the PCR reads with MiXCR. The sample holds hundreds of thousands of distinct CDR3 sequences, around 12% seen once. This sample comprised PBMCs, obtained before TCRalphabeta/CD19-depleted stem cell transplant. The receptors were sampled from a girl aged 2-10 years with congenital amegakaryocytic thrombocytopenia, due to receive a stem cell transplant. Both conserved end residues are part of each CDR3. D genes are given only for firm matches. Some rows have no size entry. The others give once, few or many, or a class for an expanded clone.

cdr3_aa,cdr3_nt,clone_size,j_call,d_call,v_call
CASRRADTQYF,TGTGCCAGCAGGCGCGCGGATACGCAGTATTTT,many,TRBJ2-3,NA,TRBV6-2/TRBV6-3
CASITTYGTDTQYF,TGTGCCAGCATCACCACATACGGCACAGATACGCAGTATTTT,many,TRBJ2-3,NA,TRBV12-3/TRBV12-4
CASSLWWDRVNTEAFF,TGTGCCAGCAGCTTGTGGTGGGACAGGGTGAACACTGAAGCTTTCTTT,NA,TRBJ1-1,TRBD1,TRBV5-5
CASSPRDGHNEQFF,TGCGCCAGCAGCCCGCGGGACGGTCACAATGAGCAGTTCTTC,NA,TRBJ2-1,NA,TRBV5-1
CSAFLPGRRQYF,TGCAGTGCTTTTCTACCGGGGAGAAGGCAGTACTTC,many,TRBJ2-7,NA,TRBV20-1
CATWRGMSTDTQYF,TGTGCCACGTGGAGAGGAATGAGCACAGATACGCAGTATTTT,NA,TRBJ2-3,NA,TRBV15
CASSPDRVAEAFF,TGTGCCAGCAGTCCGGACAGGGTCGCTGAAGCTTTCTTT,many,TRBJ1-1,TRBD1,TRBV12-3/TRBV12-4
CASSIGQGKRDTQYF,TGTGCCAGTAGTATCGGGCAGGGCAAGCGAGATACGCAGTATTTT,NA,TRBJ2-3,NA,TRBV19
CASSPVLGQGSYEQYF,TGTGCCAGCAGCCCAGTTTTAGGACAGGGTTCCTACGAGCAGTACTTC,few,TRBJ2-7,TRBD1,TRBV7-9
CAWGAGTDPYEQYF,TGTGCCTGGGGCGCCGGGACAGATCCTTACGAGCAGTACTTC,few,TRBJ2-7,TRBD1,TRBV30
CASSPLLRERHEQYF,TGTGCCAGCAGCCCCTTGTTGCGGGAGCGACACGAGCAGTACTTC,NA,TRBJ2-7,TRBD2,TRBV7-2
CSARGPSGLATGELFF,TGCAGTGCTAGAGGACCTTCGGGACTAGCTACCGGGGAGCTGTTTTTT,many,TRBJ2-2,TRBD2,TRBV20-1
CASSLRFSYEQYF,TGTGCCAGCAGCTTGAGGTTCTCCTACGAGCAGTACTTC,few,TRBJ2-7,NA,TRBV5-6
CASSLVRTLEAFF,TGTGCCAGCAGTTTGGTCAGGACGCTTGAAGCTTTCTTT,many,TRBJ1-1,NA,TRBV12-3/TRBV12-4
CSARATGYDGYTF,TGCAGTGCTAGAGCGACAGGGTACGATGGCTACACCTTC,many,TRBJ1-2,TRBD1,TRBV20-1
CASSHSGVAYEQYF,TGTGCCAGCAGCCACTCAGGGGTAGCCTACGAGCAGTACTTC,NA,TRBJ2-7,NA,TRBV14
CASSSVDGGRPRSYTF,TGTGCCAGCAGTTCCGTGGATGGGGGCCGCCCTAGGAGCTACACCTTC,many,TRBJ1-2,NA,TRBV12-3/TRBV12-4
CASRKQGSGELFF,TGTGCCAGCAGGAAACAGGGGTCCGGGGAGCTGTTTTTT,NA,TRBJ2-2,TRBD1,TRBV12-3/TRBV12-4
CASSHLGAGGENEQFF,TGTGCCAGCAGCCACCTCGGAGCGGGAGGGGAGAATGAGCAGTTCTTC,many,TRBJ2-1,TRBD2,TRBV7-8
CASSDSGTRSSYHVQFF,TGTGCCAGCAGTGACTCCGGGACTCGGAGCTCCTACCATGTGCAGTTCTTC,NA,TRBJ2-1,NA,TRBV6-4
CASSPGGQGINEQFF,TGTGCCAGCAGCCCAGGGGGACAGGGTATCAATGAGCAGTTCTTC,few,TRBJ2-1,TRBD1,TRBV7-6
CASSWTSGRGETQYF,TGCGCCAGCAGCTGGACTAGCGGGAGGGGAGAGACCCAGTACTTC,many,TRBJ2-5,TRBD2,TRBV5-1
CASSKSSGFGNEQFF,TGTGCCAGCAGTAAATCTAGCGGGTTCGGCAATGAGCAGTTCTTC,many,TRBJ2-1,TRBD2,TRBV6-1
CASRQGSGDEQYF,TGTGCCAGCAGGCAGGGGAGCGGAGACGAGCAGTACTTC,many,TRBJ2-7,NA,TRBV6-1
CASRGQGMKTQYF,TGTGCCAGCAGAGGACAGGGCATGAAGACCCAGTACTTC,few,TRBJ2-5,TRBD1,TRBV12-3/TRBV12-4
CASSFVWRCGSQYF,TGTGCCAGCAGCTTTGTCTGGCGGTGCGGGTCCCAGTACTTC,once,TRBJ2-5,NA,TRBV11-2
CASSGSPDGYEQFF,TGTGCCAGCAGCGGCTCCCCGGACGGCTATGAGCAGTTCTTC,many,TRBJ2-1,NA,TRBV9
CASSLGSSGNTGELFF,TGCGCCAGCAGCTTGGGTTCTAGCGGAAACACCGGGGAGCTGTTTTTT,NA,TRBJ2-2,TRBD2,TRBV5-1
CSARDFLAGVYNEQFF,TGCAGTGCTAGAGATTTCCTAGCGGGAGTCTACAATGAGCAGTTCTTC,NA,TRBJ2-1,TRBD2,TRBV20-1
CASSPATPPDTGELFF,TGTGCCAGCTCACCGGCTACCCCGCCTGACACCGGGGAGCTGTTTTTT,few,TRBJ2-2,NA,TRBV18
CASSYSVGQGDQETQYF,TGTGCCAGCAGTTACTCGGTCGGACAGGGGGACCAAGAGACCCAGTACTTC,many,TRBJ2-5,TRBD1,TRBV6-5
CASSLGQGRETQYF,TGCGCCAGCAGCCTAGGACAGGGAAGGGAGACCCAGTACTTC,many,TRBJ2-5,TRBD1,TRBV5-1
CASSYWRSSGANVLTF,TGTGCCAGCAGTTACTGGCGGAGCTCTGGGGCCAACGTCCTGACTTTC,few,TRBJ2-6,NA,TRBV27
CATSRVSSGAYEQYF,TGTGCCACCAGCAGAGTATCCAGCGGGGCTTACGAGCAGTACTTC,NA,TRBJ2-7,TRBD2,TRBV15
CAISGIDRPDSPLHF,TGTGCCATCAGTGGGATCGACAGGCCAGATTCACCCCTCCACTTT,many,TRBJ1-6,NA,TRBV10-3
CATLLTSSGSTDTQYF,TGTGCCACCCTACTAACATCTAGCGGTAGCACAGATACGCAGTATTTT,few,TRBJ2-3,TRBD2,TRBV19
CSAGRRAYEQYF,TGCAGTGCGGGGAGACGGGCCTACGAGCAGTACTTC,many,TRBJ2-7,NA,TRBV20-1
CAIKGGRAQETQYF,TGTGCCATCAAGGGCGGGAGGGCCCAAGAGACCCAGTACTTC,NA,TRBJ2-5,TRBD2,TRBV10-3
CAISKREGQETQYF,TGTGCCATCAGTAAGAGGGAGGGCCAAGAGACCCAGTACTTC,NA,TRBJ2-5,TRBD2,TRBV10-3
CASSLAGGRGTDTQYF,TGCGCCAGCAGCTTAGCGGGAGGGCGGGGCACAGATACGCAGTATTTT,many,TRBJ2-3,TRBD2,TRBV4-1
CASSYGGVNEQFF,TGTGCCAGCAGTTATGGGGGGGTCAATGAGCAGTTCTTC,NA,TRBJ2-1,TRBD2,TRBV6-6
CASNPGQGDNEQFF,TGTGCCAGCAACCCCGGACAGGGAGACAATGAGCAGTTCTTC,NA,TRBJ2-1,TRBD1,TRBV12-3/TRBV12-4
CSARDGLDLYEQYF,TGCAGTGCTAGAGATGGGCTAGATCTCTACGAGCAGTACTTC,few,TRBJ2-7,NA,TRBV20-1
CASSLAKRGPSGNTIYF,TGTGCCAGCAGCTTAGCGAAGAGGGGCCCCTCTGGAAACACCATATATTTT,NA,TRBJ1-3,NA,TRBV7-8
CASSSANNKYNEQFF,TGTGCCAGCAGTTCCGCAAACAATAAATACAATGAGCAGTTCTTC,few,TRBJ2-1,NA,TRBV12-3/TRBV12-4
CATSDFTRDTGELFF,TGTGCCACCAGTGATTTTACCAGGGACACCGGGGAGCTGTTTTTT,many,TRBJ2-2,NA,TRBV24-1
CSAGTGASYEQYF,TGCAGTGCAGGGACAGGGGCCTCCTACGAGCAGTACTTC,NA,TRBJ2-7,TRBD1,TRBV20-1
CASNRDTGFPEPRSTDTQYF,TGCGCCAGCAACCGGGACACCGGTTTCCCGGAGCCCCGTAGCACAGATACGCAGTATTTT,NA,TRBJ2-3,NA,TRBV4-1
CSAPTGGRNQPQHF,TGCAGTGCCCCAACAGGAGGACGCAATCAGCCCCAGCATTTT,NA,TRBJ1-5,NA,TRBV20-1
CASSPVRYNEQFF,TGCGCCAGCAGCCCGGTGCGCTACAATGAGCAGTTCTTC,few,TRBJ2-1,NA,TRBV4-1
CASRIAGGVYNEQFF,TGTGCCAGCAGGATAGCGGGAGGGGTCTACAATGAGCAGTTCTTC,few,TRBJ2-1,TRBD2,TRBV27
CASRGTEVAEAFF,TGTGCCAGCAGGGGGACAGAGGTCGCTGAAGCTTTCTTT,NA,TRBJ1-1,TRBD1,TRBV2
CASSFVWGENTGELFF,TGTGCCAGCAGTTTCGTCTGGGGTGAGAACACCGGGGAGCTGTTTTTT,few,TRBJ2-2,NA,TRBV28